This T cell receptor beta chain is drawn from a study of OX40 agonist ivuxolimab in advanced cancers. Study-level information: Three patients showed partial responses: one hepatocellular carcinoma and two cutaneous melanoma cases.

Germline V gene data show CDR1 as LNHDA and CDR2 as SQIVND (reference sequence). With V trimmed by 6 bases and J by 4 bases, 7 bases remained unmatched. The CDR3 sequence is 14 residues long. Only in-frame clones appear in the TCRdb table, and some are missing; sequencing was by immunoSEQ multiplex PCR. The sample gives some 130,000 clones, roughly nine tenths of which show up once; around 0.57% is in the top ten. Study findings and constraints: Expanded peripheral T cells had an undetermined antigen specificity. Circulating CD4+ and CD8+ T cells showed clonal expansion by week 6 at 0.1 to 3.0 mg/kg.

As to this clone: As yet, its antigen is unknown.

The chain is built from TRBV19 and TRBJ2-7, with 9 nucleotides matching TRBD2. Material: CD4+ or CD8+ T cells sorted from blood, obtained in a trial of the OX40 agonist ivuxolimab. This TCR was sampled from an adult with an advanced solid tumor such as melanoma, head and neck, liver or kidney cancer. CDR3 amino acids: CASSSAGGPYEQYF. The CDR3 DNA sequence: TGTGCCAGTAGCTCAGCGGGGGGCCCTTACGAGCAGTACTTC.